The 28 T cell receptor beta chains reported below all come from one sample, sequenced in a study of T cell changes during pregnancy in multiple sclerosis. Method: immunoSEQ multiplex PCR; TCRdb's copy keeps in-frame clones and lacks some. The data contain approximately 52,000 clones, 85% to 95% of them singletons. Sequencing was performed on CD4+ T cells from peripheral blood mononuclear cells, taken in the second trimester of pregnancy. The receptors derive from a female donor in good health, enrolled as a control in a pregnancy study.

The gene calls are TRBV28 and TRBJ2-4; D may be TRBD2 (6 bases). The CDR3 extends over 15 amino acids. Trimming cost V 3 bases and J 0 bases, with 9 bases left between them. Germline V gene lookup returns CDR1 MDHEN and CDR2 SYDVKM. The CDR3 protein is CASSFRDLAKNIQYF. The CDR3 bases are TGTGCCAGCAGTTTCAGGGACTTAGCCAAAAACATTCAGTACTTC.

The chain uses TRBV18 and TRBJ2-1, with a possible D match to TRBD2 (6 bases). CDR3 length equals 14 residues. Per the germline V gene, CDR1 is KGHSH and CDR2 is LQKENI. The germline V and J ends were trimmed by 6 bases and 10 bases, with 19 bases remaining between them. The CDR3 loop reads CASSYRERPQEQFF. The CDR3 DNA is TGTGCCAGCTCCTACCGGGAGAGGCCCCAGGAGCAGTTCTTC.

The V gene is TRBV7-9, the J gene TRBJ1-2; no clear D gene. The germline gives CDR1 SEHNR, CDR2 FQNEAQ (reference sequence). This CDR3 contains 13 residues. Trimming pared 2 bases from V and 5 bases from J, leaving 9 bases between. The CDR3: CASSLKGGYGYTF. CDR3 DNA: TGTGCCAGCAGCTTAAAAGGCGGATATGGCTACACCTTC. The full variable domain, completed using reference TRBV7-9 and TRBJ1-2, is DTGVSQNPRHKITKRGQNVTFRCDPISEHNRLYWYRQTLGQGPEFLTYFQNEAQLEKSRLLSDRFSAERPKGSFSTLEIQRTEQGDSAMYLCASSLKGGYGYTFGSGTRLTVV.

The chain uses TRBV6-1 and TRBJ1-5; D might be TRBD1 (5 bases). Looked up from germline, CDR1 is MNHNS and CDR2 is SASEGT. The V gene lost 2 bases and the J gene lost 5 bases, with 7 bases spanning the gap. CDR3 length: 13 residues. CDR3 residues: CASSEWGDQPQHF. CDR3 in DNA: TGTGCCAGCAGTGAATGGGGGGATCAGCCCCAGCATTTT.

The CDR3 bases are TGTGCCAGCAGTGCCGAAAGGGGGATAGGTCAGCCCCAGCATTTT. Its protein is CASSAERGIGQPQHF. J is TRBJ1-5 and V is TRBV2; weak D call: TRBD1 (6 bases). Trimming removed 4 bases at V and 6 bases at J, with 16 bases between. CDR1 and CDR2 (germline): SNHLY, FYNNEI. There are 15 residues in the CDR3.

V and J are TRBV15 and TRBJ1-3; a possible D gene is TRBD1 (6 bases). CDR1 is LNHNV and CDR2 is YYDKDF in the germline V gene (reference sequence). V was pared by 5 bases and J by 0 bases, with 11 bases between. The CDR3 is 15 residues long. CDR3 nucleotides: TGTGCCACCAGCGTGGGACAATCCTCTGGAAACACCATATATTTT. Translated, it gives CATSVGQSSGNTIYF.

CDR3 bases: TGTGCCAGCAGCTTTAGCGGGACCATCGTAGGGGAGCTGTTTTTT. This translates into CASSFSGTIVGELFF. The rearrangement uses TRBV5-6 and TRBJ2-2, with 8 positions matching TRBD2. This CDR3 comprises 15 residues. CDR1 is SGHDT and CDR2 is YYEEEE in the germline V gene. Trimming cost V 2 bases and J 8 bases; bases outside gene matches: 8.

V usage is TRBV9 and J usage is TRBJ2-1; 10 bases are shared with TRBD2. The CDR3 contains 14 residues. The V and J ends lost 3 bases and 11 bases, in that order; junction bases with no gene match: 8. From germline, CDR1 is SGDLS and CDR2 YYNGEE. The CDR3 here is CASSGQGLATKQFF. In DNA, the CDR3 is TGTGCCAGCAGCGGACAGGGACTAGCGACTAAGCAGTTCTTC.

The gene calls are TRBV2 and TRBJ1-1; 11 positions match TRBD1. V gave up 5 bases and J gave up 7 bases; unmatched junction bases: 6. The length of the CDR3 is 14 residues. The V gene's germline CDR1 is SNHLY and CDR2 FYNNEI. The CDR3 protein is CASSPGQGVGEAFF. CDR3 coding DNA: TGTGCCAGCAGTCCGGGACAGGGGGTTGGTGAAGCTTTCTTT.

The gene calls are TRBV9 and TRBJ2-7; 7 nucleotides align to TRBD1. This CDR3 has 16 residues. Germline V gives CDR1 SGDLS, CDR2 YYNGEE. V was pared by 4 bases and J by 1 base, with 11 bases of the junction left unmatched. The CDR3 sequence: CASSRQTGAQSYEQYF. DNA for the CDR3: TGTGCCAGCAGCCGTCAAACAGGGGCCCAATCCTACGAGCAGTACTTC. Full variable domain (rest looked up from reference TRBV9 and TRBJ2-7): DSGVTQTPKHLITATGQRVTLRCSPRSGDLSVYWYQQSLDQGLQFLIQYYNGEERAKGNILERFSAQQFPDLHSELNLSSLELGDSALYFCASSRQTGAQSYEQYFGPGTRLTVT.

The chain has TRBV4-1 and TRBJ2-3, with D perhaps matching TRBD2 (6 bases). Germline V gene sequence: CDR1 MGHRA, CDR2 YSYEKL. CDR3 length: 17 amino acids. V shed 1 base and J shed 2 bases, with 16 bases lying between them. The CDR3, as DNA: TGCGCCAGCAGCCAAGGGCTCCAGGACTACCTCACAGATACGCAGTATTTT. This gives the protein CASSQGLQDYLTDTQYF.

CDR3 region: CASSPPGLRGIGELFF. CDR3 nucleotide sequence: TGTGCCAGCAGCCCGCCGGGACTCCGAGGGATCGGGGAGCTGTTTTTT. J is TRBJ2-2 and V is TRBV5-6, with D possibly being TRBD2 (6 bases). The CDR3 loop spans 16 amino acids. The germline V gene encodes CDR1 SGHDT and CDR2 YYEEEE. V was pared by 4 bases and J by 7 bases, with 20 bases between.

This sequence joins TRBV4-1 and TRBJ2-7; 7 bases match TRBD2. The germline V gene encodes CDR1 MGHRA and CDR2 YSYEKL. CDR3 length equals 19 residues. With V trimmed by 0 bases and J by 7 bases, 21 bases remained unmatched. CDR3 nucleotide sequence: TGCGCCAGCAGCCAAGACCTGTCGAAGGGACTACTTCTCTTGAGAGAGCAGTACTTC. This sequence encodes CASSQDLSKGLLLLREQYF.

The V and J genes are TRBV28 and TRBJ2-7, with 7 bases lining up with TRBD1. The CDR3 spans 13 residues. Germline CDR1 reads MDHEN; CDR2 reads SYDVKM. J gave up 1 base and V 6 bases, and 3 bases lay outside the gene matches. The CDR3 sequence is CASSSDRSYEQYF. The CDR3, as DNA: TGTGCCAGCAGCTCGGACAGGTCCTACGAGCAGTACTTC.

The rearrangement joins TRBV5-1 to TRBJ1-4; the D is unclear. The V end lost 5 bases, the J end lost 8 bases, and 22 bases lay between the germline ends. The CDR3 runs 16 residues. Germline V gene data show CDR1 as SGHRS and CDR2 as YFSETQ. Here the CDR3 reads CASRSSDRRRGEKLFF. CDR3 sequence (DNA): TGCGCCAGCAGGTCCTCGGACCGCCGTCGAGGGGAAAAACTGTTTTTT. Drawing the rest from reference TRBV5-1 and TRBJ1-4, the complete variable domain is KAGVTQTPRYLIKTRGQQVTLSCSPISGHRSVSWYQQTPGQGLQFLFEYFSETQRNKGNFPGRFSGRQFSNSRSEMNVSTLELGDSALYLCASRSSDRRRGEKLFFGSGTQLSVL.

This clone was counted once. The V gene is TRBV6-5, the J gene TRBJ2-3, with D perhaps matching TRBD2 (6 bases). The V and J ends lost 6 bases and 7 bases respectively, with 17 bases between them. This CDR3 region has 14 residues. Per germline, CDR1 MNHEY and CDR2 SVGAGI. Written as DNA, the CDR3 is TGTGCCAGCAGCTCCCGGGACTCCGTTAATACGCAGTATTTT. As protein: CASSSRDSVNTQYF.

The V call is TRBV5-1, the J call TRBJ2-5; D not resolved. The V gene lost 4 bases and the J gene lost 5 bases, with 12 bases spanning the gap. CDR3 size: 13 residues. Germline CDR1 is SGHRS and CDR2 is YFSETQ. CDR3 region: CASSVTLLETQYF. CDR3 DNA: TGCGCCAGCAGCGTGACTCTTTTGGAGACCCAGTACTTC.

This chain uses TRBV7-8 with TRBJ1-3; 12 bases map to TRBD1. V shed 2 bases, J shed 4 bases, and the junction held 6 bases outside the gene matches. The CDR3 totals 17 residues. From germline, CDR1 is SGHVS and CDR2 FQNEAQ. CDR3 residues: CASSLTGQGASGNTIYF. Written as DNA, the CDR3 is TGTGCCAGCAGCTTAACGGGACAGGGGGCGTCGGGAAACACCATATATTTT.

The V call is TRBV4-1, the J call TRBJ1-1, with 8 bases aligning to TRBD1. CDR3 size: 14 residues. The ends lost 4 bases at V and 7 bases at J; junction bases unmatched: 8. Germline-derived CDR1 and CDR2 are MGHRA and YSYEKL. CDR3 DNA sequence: TGCGCCAGCAGCCTCGCCCAGGGGGCCAATGAAGCTTTCTTT. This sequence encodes CASSLAQGANEAFF.

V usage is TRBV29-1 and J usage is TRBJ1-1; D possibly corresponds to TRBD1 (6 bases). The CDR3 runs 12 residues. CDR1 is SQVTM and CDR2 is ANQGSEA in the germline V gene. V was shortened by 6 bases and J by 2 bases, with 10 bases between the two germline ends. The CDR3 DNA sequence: TGCAGCGTGAACAGGGTAAACACTGAAGCTTTCTTT. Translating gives CSVNRVNTEAFF.

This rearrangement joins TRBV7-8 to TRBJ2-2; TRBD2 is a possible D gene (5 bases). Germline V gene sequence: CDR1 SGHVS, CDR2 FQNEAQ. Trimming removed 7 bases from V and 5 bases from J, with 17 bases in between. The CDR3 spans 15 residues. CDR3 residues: CASKPGRRGTGELFF. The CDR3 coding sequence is TGTGCCAGCAAACCGGGTCGCCGGGGTACCGGGGAGCTGTTTTTT.

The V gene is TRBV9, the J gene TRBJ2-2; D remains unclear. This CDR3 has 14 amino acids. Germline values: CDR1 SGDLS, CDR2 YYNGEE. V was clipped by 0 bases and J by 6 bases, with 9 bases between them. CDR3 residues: CASSVAGPPGELFF. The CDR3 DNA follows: TGTGCCAGCAGCGTAGCTGGCCCACCCGGGGAGCTGTTTTTT. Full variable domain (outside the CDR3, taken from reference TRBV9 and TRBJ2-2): DSGVTQTPKHLITATGQRVTLRCSPRSGDLSVYWYQQSLDQGLQFLIQYYNGEERAKGNILERFSAQQFPDLHSELNLSSLELGDSALYFCASSVAGPPGELFFGEGSRLTVL.

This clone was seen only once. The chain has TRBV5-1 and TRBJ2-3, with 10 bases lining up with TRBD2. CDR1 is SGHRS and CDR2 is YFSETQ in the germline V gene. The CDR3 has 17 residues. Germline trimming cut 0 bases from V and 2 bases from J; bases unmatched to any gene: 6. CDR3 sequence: CASSLDPSGGSTDTQYF. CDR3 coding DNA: TGCGCCAGCAGCTTGGACCCTAGCGGGGGATCCACAGATACGCAGTATTTT. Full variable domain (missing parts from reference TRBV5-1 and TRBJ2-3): KAGVTQTPRYLIKTRGQQVTLSCSPISGHRSVSWYQQTPGQGLQFLFEYFSETQRNKGNFPGRFSGRQFSNSRSEMNVSTLELGDSALYLCASSLDPSGGSTDTQYFGPGTRLTVL.

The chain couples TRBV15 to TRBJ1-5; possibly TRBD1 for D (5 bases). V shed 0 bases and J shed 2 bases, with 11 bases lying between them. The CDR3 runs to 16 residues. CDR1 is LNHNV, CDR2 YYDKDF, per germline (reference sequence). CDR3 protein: CATSRDLGEGNQPQHF. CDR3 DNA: TGTGCCACCAGCAGAGATTTAGGGGAAGGCAATCAGCCCCAGCATTTT.

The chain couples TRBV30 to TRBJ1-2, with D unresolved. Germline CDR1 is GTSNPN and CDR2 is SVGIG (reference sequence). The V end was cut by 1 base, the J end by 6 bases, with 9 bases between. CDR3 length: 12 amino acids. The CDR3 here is CAWSGRHHGYTF. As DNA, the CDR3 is TGTGCCTGGAGTGGAAGACATCATGGCTACACCTTC.

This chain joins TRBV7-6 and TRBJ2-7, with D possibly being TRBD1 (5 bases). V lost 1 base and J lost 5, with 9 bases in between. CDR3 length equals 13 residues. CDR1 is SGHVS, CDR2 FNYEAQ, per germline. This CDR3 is CASSLGQGHEQYF. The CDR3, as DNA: TGTGCCAGCAGCTTAGGGCAGGGCCACGAGCAGTACTTC.

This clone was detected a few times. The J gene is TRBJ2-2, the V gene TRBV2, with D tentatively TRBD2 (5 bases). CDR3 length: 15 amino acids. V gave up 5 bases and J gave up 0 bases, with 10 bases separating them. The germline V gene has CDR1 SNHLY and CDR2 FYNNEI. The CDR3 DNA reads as TGTGCCAGCAGTTATCCGGGGACGAACACCGGGGAGCTGTTTTTT. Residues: CASSYPGTNTGELFF.

The CDR3: CASSLRVDEQFF. The CDR3 region has the DNA TGTGCCAGCAGTTTACGGGTCGATGAGCAGTTCTTC. J is TRBJ2-1 and V is TRBV27; D is unclear. Germline assignment: CDR1 MNHEY and CDR2 SMNVEV (reference sequence). The V end lost 2 bases, the J end lost 8 bases, and 7 bases lay between the germline ends. The CDR3 covers 12 residues.